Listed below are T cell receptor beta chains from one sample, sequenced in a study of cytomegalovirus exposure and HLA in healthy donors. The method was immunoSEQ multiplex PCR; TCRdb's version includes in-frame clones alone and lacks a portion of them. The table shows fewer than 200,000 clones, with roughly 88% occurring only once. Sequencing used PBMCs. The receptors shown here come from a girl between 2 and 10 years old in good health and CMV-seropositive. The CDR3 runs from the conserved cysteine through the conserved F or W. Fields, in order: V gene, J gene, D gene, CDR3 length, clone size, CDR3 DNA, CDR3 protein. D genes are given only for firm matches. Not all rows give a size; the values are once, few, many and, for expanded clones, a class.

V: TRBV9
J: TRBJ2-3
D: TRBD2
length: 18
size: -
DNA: TGTGCCAGCAGCGTAGGAGCGGGAGGGAGAGGTAGCACAGATACGCAGTATTTT
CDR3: CASSVGAGGRGSTDTQYF

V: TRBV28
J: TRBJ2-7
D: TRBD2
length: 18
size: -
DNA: TGTGCCAGCAGTTTCAGCCCGTGGCGGGAGGTTAGCTCCTACGAGCAGTACTTC
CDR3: CASSFSPWREVSSYEQYF

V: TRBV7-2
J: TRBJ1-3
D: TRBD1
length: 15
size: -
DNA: TGTGCCAGCAGCCTCGGCGGGACAGCAGGAAACACCATATATTTT
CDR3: CASSLGGTAGNTIYF

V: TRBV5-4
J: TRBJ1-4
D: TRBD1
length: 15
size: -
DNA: TGTGCCAGCAGCCACGACAGGGTTCTTAATGAAAAACTGTTTTTT
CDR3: CASSHDRVLNEKLFF

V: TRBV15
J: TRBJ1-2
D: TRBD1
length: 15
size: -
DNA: TGTGCCACCAGCAGTTTAAACAGGGGCGACTATGGCTACACCTTC
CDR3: CATSSLNRGDYGYTF

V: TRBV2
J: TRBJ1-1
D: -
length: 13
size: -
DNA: TGTGCCAGCAGTGAAAGCCAGAACACTGAAGCTTTCTTT
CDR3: CASSESQNTEAFF

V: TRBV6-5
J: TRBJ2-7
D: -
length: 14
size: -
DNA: TGTGCCAGCAGTTACTCCGGGGGTCCTAACGAGCAGTACTTC
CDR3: CASSYSGGPNEQYF

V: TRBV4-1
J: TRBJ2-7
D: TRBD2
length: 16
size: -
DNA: TGCGCCAGCAGCCGAAGACAGCGGGAGAGTTCCTACGAGCAGTACTTC
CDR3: CASSRRQRESSYEQYF

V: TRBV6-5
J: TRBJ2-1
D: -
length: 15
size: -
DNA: TGTGCCAGCAACTACGAGGGGGGGTCCTACAATGAGCAGTTCTTC
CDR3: CASNYEGGSYNEQFF

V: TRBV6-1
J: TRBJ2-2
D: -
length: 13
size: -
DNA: TGTGCCAGCATAACACGGGGATCCGGGGAGCTGTTTTTT
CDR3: CASITRGSGELFF

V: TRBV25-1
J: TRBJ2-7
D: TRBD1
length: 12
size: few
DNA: TGTGCCAGCAGTGGGGGACAGGGCGAACAGTACTTC
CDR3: CASSGGQGEQYF

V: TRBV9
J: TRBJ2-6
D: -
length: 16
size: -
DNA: TGTGCCAGCAGCGTACAGGGTAGTTCTGGGGCCAACGTCCTGACTTTC
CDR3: CASSVQGSSGANVLTF

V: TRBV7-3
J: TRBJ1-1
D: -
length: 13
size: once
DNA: TGTGCCAGCAGCGCAGAAGTAAACACTGAAGCTTTCTTT
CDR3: CASSAEVNTEAFF

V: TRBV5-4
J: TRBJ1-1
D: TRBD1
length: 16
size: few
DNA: TGTGCCAGCAGCTCCCCGGGGACAGCTATGAACACTGAAGCTTTCTTT
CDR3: CASSSPGTAMNTEAFF

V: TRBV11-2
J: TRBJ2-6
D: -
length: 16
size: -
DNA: TGTGCCAGCAGCATATTAGGGGGCTCTGGGGCCAACGTCCTGACTTTC
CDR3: CASSILGGSGANVLTF

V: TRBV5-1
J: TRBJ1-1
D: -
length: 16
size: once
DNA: TGCGCCAGCAGCTTTGAGGGGCGCACCGGGGGCACTGAAGCTTTCTTT
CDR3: CASSFEGRTGGTEAFF

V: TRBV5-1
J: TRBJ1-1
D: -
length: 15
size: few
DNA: TGCGCCAGCAGCTTGCAGAGACAGGTGGACACTGAAGCTTTCTTT
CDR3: CASSLQRQVDTEAFF

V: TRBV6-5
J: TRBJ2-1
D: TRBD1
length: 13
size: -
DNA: TGTGCCGTTCAGGACAGGGTCTACAATGAGCAGTTCTTC
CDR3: CAVQDRVYNEQFF

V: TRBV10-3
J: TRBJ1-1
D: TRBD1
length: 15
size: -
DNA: TGTGCCATCAGAGGCGCAGGGGGCTTGAACACTGAAGCTTTCTTT
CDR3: CAIRGAGGLNTEAFF

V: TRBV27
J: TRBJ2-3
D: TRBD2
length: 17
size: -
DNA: TGTGCCAGCAGTACTCTAGCGGGAGAGGTGGAGGCAGATACGCAGTATTTT
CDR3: CASSTLAGEVEADTQYF

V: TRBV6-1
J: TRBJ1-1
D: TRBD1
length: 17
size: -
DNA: TGTGCCAGCAGTGAACCCCCGGACAGGGAAGGGAACACTGAAGCTTTCTTT
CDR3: CASSEPPDREGNTEAFF

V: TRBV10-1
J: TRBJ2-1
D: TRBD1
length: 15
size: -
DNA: TGCGCCAGCAGTTTAGGGACAGGGGGCCTAGATGAGCAGTTCTTC
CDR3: CASSLGTGGLDEQFF

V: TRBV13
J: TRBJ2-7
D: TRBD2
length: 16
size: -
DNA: TGTGCCAGCAGCTTTTGGGGACTAGCGGAGAACTACGAGCAGTACTTC
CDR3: CASSFWGLAENYEQYF

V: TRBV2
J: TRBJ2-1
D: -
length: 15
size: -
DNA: TGTGCCAGCAGTGGATCGCGGGGCTCGTACAATGAGCAGTTCTTC
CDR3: CASSGSRGSYNEQFF

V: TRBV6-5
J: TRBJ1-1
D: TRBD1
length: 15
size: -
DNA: TGTGCCAGCAGACCCCAAGGGACAGGGCGACCCGAAGCTTTCTTT
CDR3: CASRPQGTGRPEAFF

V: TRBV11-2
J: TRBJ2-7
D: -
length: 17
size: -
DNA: TGTGCCAGCAGCTTAGATCAGGGCAGTCACCTTCCCTACGAGCAGTACTTC
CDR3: CASSLDQGSHLPYEQYF

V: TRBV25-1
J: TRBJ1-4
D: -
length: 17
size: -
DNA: TGTGCCAGCAGTGTCCAGGGCAGAGATTCAACTAATGAAAAACTGTTTTTT
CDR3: CASSVQGRDSTNEKLFF

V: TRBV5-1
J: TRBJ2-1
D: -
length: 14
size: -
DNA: TGCGCCAGCAGCCCCGACAGTCTCTACAATGAGCAGTTCTTC
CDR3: CASSPDSLYNEQFF

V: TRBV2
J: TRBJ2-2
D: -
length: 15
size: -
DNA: TGTGCCAGCAGTGAAGCACCAGGCCCGGGGGGCAAGCTGTTTTTT
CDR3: CASSEAPGPGGKLFF

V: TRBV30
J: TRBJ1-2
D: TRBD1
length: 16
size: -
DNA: TGTGCCTGGTTACGGGACAGGGGGCATACTAACTATGGCTACACCTTC
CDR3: CAWLRDRGHTNYGYTF

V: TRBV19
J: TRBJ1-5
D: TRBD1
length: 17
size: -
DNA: TGTGCCAGTAGTAGAACCGGGACAGATTTTAGCAATCAGCCCCAGCATTTT
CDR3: CASSRTGTDFSNQPQHF

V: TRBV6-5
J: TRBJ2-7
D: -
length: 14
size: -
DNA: TGTGCCAGCAGTCCTCAGAGGGGGTTCCACGAGCAGTACTTC
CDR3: CASSPQRGFHEQYF

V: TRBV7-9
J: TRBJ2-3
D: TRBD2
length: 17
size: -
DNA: TGTGCCAGCAGCTTAAACCCAGCGGGAAAGTGGGCAGATACGCAGTATTTT
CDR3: CASSLNPAGKWADTQYF

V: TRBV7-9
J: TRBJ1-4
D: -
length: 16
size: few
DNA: TGTGCCAGCAGCTTAGGGACAGTGGGAGAAAATGAAAAACTGTTTTTT
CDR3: CASSLGTVGENEKLFF

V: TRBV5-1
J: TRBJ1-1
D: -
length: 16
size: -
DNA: TGCGCCAGCTCCGAGGGTAACCACGCATGGAACACTGAAGCTTTCTTT
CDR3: CASSEGNHAWNTEAFF

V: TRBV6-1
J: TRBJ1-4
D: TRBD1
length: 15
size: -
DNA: TGTGCCAGCAGCGAGCCCACAGGGGTCCATGAAAAACTGTTTTTT
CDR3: CASSEPTGVHEKLFF

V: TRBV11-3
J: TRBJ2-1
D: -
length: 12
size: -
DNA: TGTGCCAGCAGCTCCAGGGCTAGGGAGCAGTTCTTC
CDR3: CASSSRAREQFF

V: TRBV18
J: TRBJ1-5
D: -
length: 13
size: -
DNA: TGTGCCAGCTCACCCGGGAGCAATCAGCCCCAGCATTTT
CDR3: CASSPGSNQPQHF

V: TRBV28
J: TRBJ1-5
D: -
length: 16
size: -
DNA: TGTGCCAGCAGTTTCAGGGTTGGAACTAGCAATCAGCCCCAGCATTTT
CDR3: CASSFRVGTSNQPQHF

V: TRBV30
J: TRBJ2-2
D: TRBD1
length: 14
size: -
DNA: TGTGCCTGGAGAGGGGACAGGGCTACCGGGGAGCTGTTTTTT
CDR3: CAWRGDRATGELFF

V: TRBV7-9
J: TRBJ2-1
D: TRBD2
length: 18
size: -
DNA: TGTGCCAGCAGCCCCTCAACCATAGCGGGAGTATCCTACAATGAGCAGTTCTTC
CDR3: CASSPSTIAGVSYNEQFF

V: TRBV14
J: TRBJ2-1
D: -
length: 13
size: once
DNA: TGTGCCAGCAGCCAACTCGGGGAGAATGAGCAGTTCTTC
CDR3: CASSQLGENEQFF

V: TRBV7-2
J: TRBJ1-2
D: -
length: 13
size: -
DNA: TGTGCCAGCAGCTTAGTCAGGAGCGGTGGCTACACCTTC
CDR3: CASSLVRSGGYTF

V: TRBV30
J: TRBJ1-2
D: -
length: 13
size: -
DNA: TGTGCCTGGAGTGATGTGGGAGGGCGCGGCTACACCTTC
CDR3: CAWSDVGGRGYTF

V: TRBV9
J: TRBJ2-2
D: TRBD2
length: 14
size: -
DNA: TGTGCCAGCAGCATTAGCGGGACGGCGATGGAGCTGTTTTTT
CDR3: CASSISGTAMELFF